These T cell receptor beta chains were read from a single sample in a study of blood T cell repertoires in COVID-19. Measured with immunoSEQ multiplex PCR; TCRdb has only the in-frame clones, and not every one. The repertoire consists of approximately 220,000 clones, with approximately 84% occurring once and the leading ten covering about 8%. Material: peripheral blood. The source of these receptors is a woman older than 75 with acute or convalescent COVID-19. CDR3s include the opening cysteine and the closing phenylalanine or tryptophan. A D gene is named only where the DNA matches it firmly. Only some rows state a clone size, as once, few, many or a class for expanded clones.

V gene: TRBV5-5; J gene: TRBJ2-7; D gene: NA; clone size: NA; CDR3 DNA: TGTGCCAGCAGCTTGCCGGGATCCCACGAGCAGTACTTC; CDR3 protein: CASSLPGSHEQYF
V gene: TRBV30; J gene: TRBJ1-2; D gene: NA; clone size: once; CDR3 DNA: TGTGCCTGGAAGGGACTCAACTATGGCTACACCTTC; CDR3 protein: CAWKGLNYGYTF
V gene: TRBV11-2; J gene: TRBJ2-1; D gene: TRBD2; clone size: NA; CDR3 DNA: TGTGCCAGCAGCTTAGCTCCTAGCGGGAGCTATGAGCAGTTCTTC; CDR3 protein: CASSLAPSGSYEQFF
V gene: TRBV4-2; J gene: TRBJ2-3; D gene: NA; clone size: NA; CDR3 DNA: TGTGCCAGCAGCCAAGGCGGAGGGGAAGATACGCAGTATTTT; CDR3 protein: CASSQGGGEDTQYF
V gene: TRBV2; J gene: TRBJ2-5; D gene: NA; clone size: NA; CDR3 DNA: TGTGCCAGCAGTGAAGTTGGGGGCGCTGAGACCCAGTACTTC; CDR3 protein: CASSEVGGAETQYF
V gene: TRBV6-4; J gene: TRBJ1-6; D gene: NA; clone size: once; CDR3 DNA: TGTGCCAGCAGTGACTCCCAACAGTCACCCCTCCACTTT; CDR3 protein: CASSDSQQSPLHF
V gene: TRBV28; J gene: TRBJ1-2; D gene: TRBD1; clone size: NA; CDR3 DNA: TGTGCCAGCAGTTTCCCGACCGGAGGGGGCGGACATGGCTACACCTTC; CDR3 protein: CASSFPTGGGGHGYTF
V gene: TRBV18; J gene: TRBJ2-1; D gene: TRBD2; clone size: NA; CDR3 DNA: TGTGCCAGCTCACCAATAAGGACTAGCGACCAGTTTGACAATGAGCAGTTCTTC; CDR3 protein: CASSPIRTSDQFDNEQFF
V gene: TRBV7-9; J gene: TRBJ2-3; D gene: NA; clone size: NA; CDR3 DNA: TGTGCCAGCAGCTTAGGTCTAGATACGCAGTATTTT; CDR3 protein: CASSLGLDTQYF
V gene: TRBV9; J gene: TRBJ1-2; D gene: NA; clone size: NA; CDR3 DNA: TGTGCCAGCAGCTCACCTACGGCAGGGGCCTATGGCTACACCTTC; CDR3 protein: CASSSPTAGAYGYTF
V gene: TRBV28; J gene: TRBJ2-7; D gene: NA; clone size: NA; CDR3 DNA: TGTGCCAGCAGTCTACCTCAGGGGATTTACGAGCAGTACTTC; CDR3 protein: CASSLPQGIYEQYF
V gene: TRBV5-1; J gene: TRBJ2-7; D gene: NA; clone size: NA; CDR3 DNA: TGCGCCAGCAGCTTGGAATGGTCGGGGTCCTACGAGCAGTACTTC; CDR3 protein: CASSLEWSGSYEQYF
V gene: TRBV3-1/TRBV3-2; J gene: TRBJ2-1; D gene: TRBD1; clone size: NA; CDR3 DNA: TGTGCCAGCAGCGCACCGGGACAGGTGTCCAATGAGCAGTTCTTC; CDR3 protein: CASSAPGQVSNEQFF
V gene: TRBV6-5; J gene: TRBJ1-6; D gene: TRBD1; clone size: NA; CDR3 DNA: TGTGCCAGCAGCGATCCGGGACAGGTCTGGTCACCCCTCCACTTT; CDR3 protein: CASSDPGQVWSPLHF
V gene: TRBV19; J gene: TRBJ2-6; D gene: NA; clone size: NA; CDR3 DNA: TGTGCCAGTAGTATTAGAGTGGACACTGGGGCCAACGTCCTGACTTTC; CDR3 protein: CASSIRVDTGANVLTF
V gene: TRBV6-5; J gene: TRBJ1-2; D gene: TRBD1; clone size: once; CDR3 DNA: TGTGCCAGCAGCTCAACTGACAGGGGGGGCGGCTACACCTTC; CDR3 protein: CASSSTDRGGGYTF